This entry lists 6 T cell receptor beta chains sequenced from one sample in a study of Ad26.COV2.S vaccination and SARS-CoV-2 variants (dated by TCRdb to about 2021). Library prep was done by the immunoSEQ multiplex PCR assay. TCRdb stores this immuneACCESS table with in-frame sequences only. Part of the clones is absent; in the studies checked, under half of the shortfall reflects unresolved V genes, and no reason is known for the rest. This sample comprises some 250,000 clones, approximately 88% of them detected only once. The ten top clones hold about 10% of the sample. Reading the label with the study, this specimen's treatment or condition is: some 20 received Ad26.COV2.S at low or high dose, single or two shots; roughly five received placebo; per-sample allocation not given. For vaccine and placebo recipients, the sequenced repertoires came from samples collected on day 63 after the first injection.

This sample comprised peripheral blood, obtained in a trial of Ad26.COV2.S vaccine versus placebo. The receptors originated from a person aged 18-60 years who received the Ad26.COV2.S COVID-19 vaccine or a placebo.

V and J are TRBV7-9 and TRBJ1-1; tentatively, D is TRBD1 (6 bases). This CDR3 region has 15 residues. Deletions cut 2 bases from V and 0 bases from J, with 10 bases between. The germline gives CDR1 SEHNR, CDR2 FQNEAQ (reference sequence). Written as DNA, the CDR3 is TGTGCCAGCAGCTTACAGGGGAGCATGAACACTGAAGCTTTCTTT. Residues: CASSLQGSMNTEAFF. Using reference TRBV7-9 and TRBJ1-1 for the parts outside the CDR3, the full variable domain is DTGVSQNPRHKITKRGQNVTFRCDPISEHNRLYWYRQTLGQGPEFLTYFQNEAQLEKSRLLSDRFSAERPKGSFSTLEIQRTEQGDSAMYLCASSLQGSMNTEAFFGQGTRLTVV.

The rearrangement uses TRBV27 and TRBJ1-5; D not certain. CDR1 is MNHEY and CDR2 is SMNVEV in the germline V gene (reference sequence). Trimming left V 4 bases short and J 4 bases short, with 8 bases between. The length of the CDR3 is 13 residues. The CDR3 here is CASSYGSNQPQHF. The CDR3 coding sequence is TGTGCCAGCAGTTACGGGAGTAATCAGCCCCAGCATTTT.

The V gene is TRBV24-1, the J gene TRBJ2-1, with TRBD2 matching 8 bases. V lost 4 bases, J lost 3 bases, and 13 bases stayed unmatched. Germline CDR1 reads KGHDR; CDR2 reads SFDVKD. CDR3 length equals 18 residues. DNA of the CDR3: TGTGCCACCAGTGAGCCTCCCCTAGCGGGCCTGATCTACAATGAGCAGTTCTTC. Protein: CATSEPPLAGLIYNEQFF.

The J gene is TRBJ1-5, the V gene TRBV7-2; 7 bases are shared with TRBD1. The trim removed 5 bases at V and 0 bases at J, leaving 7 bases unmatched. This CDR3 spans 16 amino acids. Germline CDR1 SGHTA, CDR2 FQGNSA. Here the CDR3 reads CASSVRQGFSNQPQHF. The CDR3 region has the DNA TGTGCCAGCAGCGTCAGACAGGGATTTAGCAATCAGCCCCAGCATTTT.

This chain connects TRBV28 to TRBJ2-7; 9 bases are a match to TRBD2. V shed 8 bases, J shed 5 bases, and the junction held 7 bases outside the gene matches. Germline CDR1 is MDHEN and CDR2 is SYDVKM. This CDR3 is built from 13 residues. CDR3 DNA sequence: TGTGCCAGCTACGGACTAGCGATGAACGAGCAGTACTTC. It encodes CASYGLAMNEQYF. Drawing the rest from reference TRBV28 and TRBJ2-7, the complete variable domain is DVKVTQSSRYLVKRTGEKVFLECVQDMDHENMFWYRQDPGLGLRLIYFSYDVKMKEKGDIPEGYSVSREKKERFSLILESASTNQTSMYLCASYGLAMNEQYFGPGTRLTVT.

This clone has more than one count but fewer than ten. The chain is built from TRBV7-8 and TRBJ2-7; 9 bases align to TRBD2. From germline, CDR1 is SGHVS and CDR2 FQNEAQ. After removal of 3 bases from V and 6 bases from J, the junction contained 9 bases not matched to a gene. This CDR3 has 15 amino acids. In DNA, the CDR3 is TGTGCCAGCAGCTTTAAGCTAGCGGGATTAGGCGAGCAGTACTTC. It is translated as CASSFKLAGLGEQYF.